A selection of T cell receptor beta chains follows, all from one sample in a study of cytomegalovirus exposure and HLA in healthy donors. TCRdb keeps only in-frame clones here, not all; method: immunoSEQ multiplex PCR. The sample includes some 97,000 clones, about 70% of them seen just once. The source material was PBMCs. The receptors were sampled from a woman in her late teens or twenties in good health and CMV-seropositive. The CDR3 runs from the conserved cysteine through the conserved F or W. D genes are given only for firm matches.

j_gene,v_gene,d_gene,CDR3aa,CDR3nt
TRBJ2-2,TRBV6-6,NA,CASSSSGLNTGELFF,TGTGCCAGCAGTTCCAGCGGGCTTAACACCGGGGAGCTGTTTTTT
TRBJ2-7,TRBV7-2,TRBD1,CASSPLPGQGYEQYF,TGTGCCAGCAGCCCTCTCCCGGGACAGGGTTACGAGCAGTACTTC
TRBJ2-1,TRBV6-1,NA,CASLLASYNEQFF,TGTGCCAGCCTCCTAGCCTCCTACAATGAGCAGTTCTTC
TRBJ2-5,TRBV29-1,NA,CSGTPPGETQYF,TGCAGCGGCACTCCACCAGGGGAGACCCAGTACTTC
TRBJ1-1,TRBV4-3,NA,CASSQVGVEGTEAFF,TGCGCCAGCAGCCAAGTTGGTGTAGAGGGAACTGAAGCTTTCTTT
TRBJ2-1,TRBV28,TRBD1,CASREDRALYNEQFF,TGTGCCAGCAGGGAGGACAGGGCGCTCTACAATGAGCAGTTCTTC
TRBJ2-7,TRBV19,TRBD1,CASSIDWTGFSYEQYF,TGTGCCAGTAGTATAGATTGGACAGGTTTCTCCTACGAGCAGTACTTC
TRBJ1-1,TRBV7-9,TRBD1,CASSLTGGGTEAFF,TGTGCCAGCAGCTTGACAGGGGGCGGCACTGAAGCTTTCTTT
TRBJ2-3,TRBV7-7,NA,CASSLNREGTQYF,TGTGCTAGCAGCTTAAACAGGGAAGGTACGCAGTATTTT
TRBJ1-3,TRBV30,NA,CAWSTGGSGNTIYF,TGTGCCTGGAGCACCGGGGGCTCTGGAAACACCATATATTTT